The 5 T cell receptor beta chains reported below all come from one sample, sequenced in a study of cytomegalovirus exposure and HLA in healthy donors. Primers included in the PCR were 60 Vbeta and 13 Jbeta primers. Assay used: immunoSEQ multiplex PCR; TCRdb lists only in-frame clones, some missing. The sample has about 130,000 clones; approximately 80% are singletons. Sequencing was performed on PBMCs. The receptors shown here come from a man between 18 and 29 years old in good health and CMV-seronegative.

The J gene is TRBJ2-2, the V gene TRBV7-2, with unresolved D. The V end lost 2 bases, the J end lost 5 bases, and 9 bases lay between the germline ends. This CDR3 has 14 amino acids. Germline V gene sequence: CDR1 SGHTA, CDR2 FQGNSA. CDR3 DNA sequence: TGTGCCAGCAGCTTATCCGTCTTAACCGGGGAGCTGTTTTTT. Amino acids: CASSLSVLTGELFF.

CDR3 loop: CASSDSPGGGETQYF. The CDR3 DNA follows: TGTGCCAGCAGTGACTCCCCGGGGGGAGGAGAGACCCAGTACTTC. This chain connects TRBV6-4 to TRBJ2-5; 7 positions agree with TRBD2. Germline trimming cut 0 bases from V and 4 bases from J; bases unmatched to any gene: 5. The CDR3 is 15 residues long. Germline values: CDR1 MRHNA, CDR2 SNTAGT.

This chain joins TRBV5-5 and TRBJ1-2; a possible D gene is TRBD1 (5 bases). Germline assignment: CDR1 SGHKS and CDR2 YYEKEE (reference sequence). CDR3 length equals 12 residues. Trimming took off 0 bases at V and 13 bases at J, with 13 bases between the two ends. The CDR3 sequence: CASSLEGYRGTF. The DNA for the CDR3 is TGTGCCAGCAGCTTGGAAGGGTATAGGGGCACCTTC. The variable domain in full, with the rest retrieved from reference TRBV5-5 and TRBJ1-2, is DAGVTQSPTHLIKTRGQQVTLRCSPISGHKSVSWYQQVLGQGPQFIFQYYEKEERGRGNFPDRFSARQFPNYSSELNVNALLLGDSALYLCASSLEGYRGTFGSGTRLTVV.

The J gene is TRBJ1-4, the V gene TRBV7-9; D possibly corresponds to TRBD1 (6 bases). The germline V gene has CDR1 SEHNR and CDR2 FQNEAQ (reference sequence). V lost 3 bases and J 5 bases, leaving 16 bases between the germline ends. This CDR3 is built from 16 residues. Here the CDR3 reads CASSFYRQEKNEKLFF. The CDR3, as DNA: TGTGCCAGCAGCTTCTACAGACAGGAGAAAAATGAAAAACTGTTTTTT.

The V call is TRBV28, the J call TRBJ2-7; 9 bases fit TRBD1. Germline assignment: CDR1 MDHEN and CDR2 SYDVKM. The CDR3 length is 16 residues. V gave up 6 bases and J gave up 4 bases; unmatched junction bases: 13. As DNA, the CDR3 is TGTGCCAGCAGCCCCTACCGGGACAGGGTTCATTACGAGCAGTACTTC. Its protein is CASSPYRDRVHYEQYF.